This TCR beta chain was profiled in a study of blood T cells in healthy people across ages. The authors ran a second PCR of about 6 to 11 cycles using a sample-barcoded 5' primer and a J-beta primer mix. MiXCR was run by TCRdb on the 5' RACE reads, yielding one entry per CDR3 protein. The repertoire consists of hundreds of thousands of distinct CDR3 sequences, with about 55% occurring once and the leading ten covering approximately 41%. The V and J ends lost 1 base and 3 bases respectively, with 10 bases between them. CDR3 size: 14 residues. Germline CDR1 is DFQATT and CDR2 is SNEGSKA (reference sequence).

The rearrangement uses TRBV20-1 and TRBJ2-1, with D perhaps matching TRBD1 (5 bases). Material: blood. The TCR comes from an elderly man in good health. The CDR3 region has the DNA TGCAGTGCTAGAGCGGCAGGGTTCTACAATGAGCAGTTCTTC. Translation gives CSARAAGFYNEQFF.